A selection of T cell receptor beta chains follows, all from one sample in a study of T cell responses to AZD1222 COVID-19 vaccine. Only in-frame clones appear in the TCRdb table, and some are missing; sequencing was by immunoSEQ multiplex PCR. This repertoire shows fewer than 130,000 clones, just under 95% found once; its top ten account for 2.2%. Sequenced material: peripheral blood, taken on day 0 of AZD1222 vaccination. These receptor sequences come from an adult in good health. Each CDR3 is given with its conserved first and last residue. Fields, in order: J gene, clone size, D gene, V gene, CDR3 DNA, CDR3 protein. D genes are given only for firm matches. Some rows mark clone size as missing; the rest say once, few, many or name a class of expanded clone.

j_call: TRBJ1-2
clone_size: NA
d_call: NA
v_call: TRBV5-5
cdr3_nt: TGTGCCAGCAGCTTCGACAGCTATGGCTACACCTTC
cdr3_aa: CASSFDSYGYTF

j_call: TRBJ2-3
clone_size: once
d_call: NA
v_call: TRBV27
cdr3_nt: TGTGCCAGCAGTTTGGTTAGGGGCCCCACAGATACGCAGTATTTT
cdr3_aa: CASSLVRGPTDTQYF

j_call: TRBJ2-7
clone_size: NA
d_call: NA
v_call: TRBV14
cdr3_nt: TGTGCCAGCAGCCAAGATGTCGGCGGGCGTCTGAGGTTC
cdr3_aa: CASSQDVGGRLRF

j_call: TRBJ1-6
clone_size: once
d_call: NA
v_call: TRBV9
cdr3_nt: TGTGCCAGCAGCGCTGGAGAGGGGTCACCCCTCCACTTT
cdr3_aa: CASSAGEGSPLHF

j_call: TRBJ1-2
clone_size: NA
d_call: NA
v_call: TRBV5-1
cdr3_nt: TGCGCCAGTACACAGGGTTATGGCTACACCTTC
cdr3_aa: CASTQGYGYTF

j_call: TRBJ2-5
clone_size: few
d_call: TRBD2
v_call: TRBV20-1
cdr3_nt: TGCAGTGCTAGTGGGACTAGCGGGGGGGCCCAAGAGACCCAGTACTTC
cdr3_aa: CSASGTSGGAQETQYF

j_call: TRBJ1-1
clone_size: NA
d_call: NA
v_call: TRBV14
cdr3_nt: TGTGCCAGCAGCCGATTCGCTGGATCTGAAGCTTTCTTT
cdr3_aa: CASSRFAGSEAFF

j_call: TRBJ2-5
clone_size: NA
d_call: NA
v_call: TRBV11-3
cdr3_nt: TGTGCCAGCAGCAGTGTAAGGGGACAAGAGACCCAGTACTTC
cdr3_aa: CASSSVRGQETQYF

j_call: TRBJ1-1
clone_size: NA
d_call: TRBD1
v_call: TRBV12-3/TRBV12-4
cdr3_nt: TGTGCCAGCAGTTTAGGGACAGGGGCTGAAGCTTTCTTT
cdr3_aa: CASSLGTGAEAFF

j_call: TRBJ1-1
clone_size: NA
d_call: NA
v_call: TRBV7-8
cdr3_nt: TGTGCCAGCAGCTTATTTGTCGAGGGCCCGAACACTGAAGCTTTCTTT
cdr3_aa: CASSLFVEGPNTEAFF

j_call: TRBJ2-1
clone_size: NA
d_call: TRBD2
v_call: TRBV9
cdr3_nt: TGTGCCAGCAGCGTTACGGGCCAAGGACTAGCCGCCGACAATGAGCAGTTCTTC
cdr3_aa: CASSVTGQGLAADNEQFF

j_call: TRBJ2-3
clone_size: NA
d_call: NA
v_call: TRBV11-2
cdr3_nt: TGTGCCAGCAGCTTAGCGGGGGCCTACACAGATACGCAGTATTTT
cdr3_aa: CASSLAGAYTDTQYF

j_call: TRBJ2-1
clone_size: NA
d_call: TRBD2
v_call: TRBV9
cdr3_nt: TGTGCCAGCAGCGGCGGGGGTGAGCAGTTCTTC
cdr3_aa: CASSGGGEQFF

j_call: TRBJ1-2
clone_size: NA
d_call: TRBD1
v_call: TRBV7-9
cdr3_nt: TGTGCCAGCAGCCTACAAACCCAGGGGGCGCGGGGCTACACCTTC
cdr3_aa: CASSLQTQGARGYTF

j_call: TRBJ2-1
clone_size: NA
d_call: NA
v_call: TRBV5-6
cdr3_nt: TGTGCCAGCAGCTTTATCAGTGAGCAGTTCTTC
cdr3_aa: CASSFISEQFF

j_call: TRBJ1-4
clone_size: NA
d_call: NA
v_call: TRBV14
cdr3_nt: TGTGCCAGCAGCCAAGACGTTCAGGGAGGTGAAAAACTGTTTTTT
cdr3_aa: CASSQDVQGGEKLFF

j_call: TRBJ2-5
clone_size: NA
d_call: NA
v_call: TRBV2
cdr3_nt: TGTGCCAGCCTGGCAGCTTCCGGAGAGACCCAGTACTTC
cdr3_aa: CASLAASGETQYF

j_call: TRBJ1-2
clone_size: NA
d_call: NA
v_call: TRBV6-1
cdr3_nt: TGTGCCAGCAGTGAGGCAGGATCGATTGGAGGCTACACCTTC
cdr3_aa: CASSEAGSIGGYTF

j_call: TRBJ1-5
clone_size: NA
d_call: TRBD1
v_call: TRBV30
cdr3_nt: TGTGCCTTTGGGACAGCAAACAATCAGCCCCAGCATTTT
cdr3_aa: CAFGTANNQPQHF

j_call: TRBJ1-2
clone_size: NA
d_call: NA
v_call: TRBV5-6
cdr3_nt: TGTGCCAGCAGCTTAAGGGTTCAGAGCTATGGCTACACCTTC
cdr3_aa: CASSLRVQSYGYTF

j_call: TRBJ1-5
clone_size: NA
d_call: NA
v_call: TRBV5-6
cdr3_nt: TGTGCCAGCAGCTTAGGGGGGGGACAGCCCCAGCATTTT
cdr3_aa: CASSLGGGQPQHF

j_call: TRBJ2-7
clone_size: NA
d_call: TRBD2
v_call: TRBV7-9
cdr3_nt: TGTGCCAGCAGCTTAGTGCTAGCGGGAGAACCCGAGCAGTACTTC
cdr3_aa: CASSLVLAGEPEQYF

j_call: TRBJ1-4
clone_size: once
d_call: TRBD1
v_call: TRBV6-5
cdr3_nt: TGTGCCAGCAGGCAAGACCCGGGACAGGGAACACTGTTTTTT
cdr3_aa: CASRQDPGQGTLFF

j_call: TRBJ2-2
clone_size: NA
d_call: NA
v_call: TRBV7-2
cdr3_nt: TGTGCCAGCAGCTTTCCCGGCCCTGAGCTGTTTTTT
cdr3_aa: CASSFPGPELFF

j_call: TRBJ1-2
clone_size: NA
d_call: TRBD1
v_call: TRBV7-9
cdr3_nt: TGTGCCAGCAGCCCAACTCCCCGGGACAGGGGGCTTAGTGGCTACACCTTC
cdr3_aa: CASSPTPRDRGLSGYTF

j_call: TRBJ1-2
clone_size: once
d_call: NA
v_call: TRBV28
cdr3_nt: TGTGCCAGCAGTTCCGTTGGGGACGGAGGCTACACCTTC
cdr3_aa: CASSSVGDGGYTF

j_call: TRBJ1-2
clone_size: NA
d_call: NA
v_call: TRBV11-2
cdr3_nt: TGTGCCAGCAGCTTAGAGGCCGTCGGCTACACCTTC
cdr3_aa: CASSLEAVGYTF

j_call: TRBJ1-1
clone_size: NA
d_call: NA
v_call: TRBV5-4
cdr3_nt: TGTGCCAGCAGCTTTGCGGGGGCAGGAACTGAAGCTTTCTTT
cdr3_aa: CASSFAGAGTEAFF

j_call: TRBJ1-5
clone_size: NA
d_call: TRBD1
v_call: TRBV6-5
cdr3_nt: TGTGCCAGCAGCCGCACAGGGGGCGACTGGCCCCAGCATTTT
cdr3_aa: CASSRTGGDWPQHF

j_call: TRBJ1-1
clone_size: few
d_call: NA
v_call: TRBV19
cdr3_nt: TGTGCCAGTACCTCGGACTGGGTTGTCTCTGAAGCTTTCTTT
cdr3_aa: CASTSDWVVSEAFF

j_call: TRBJ1-3
clone_size: once
d_call: NA
v_call: TRBV11-3
cdr3_nt: TGTGCCAGCAGCTTAGGCACTGGAAACACCATATATTTT
cdr3_aa: CASSLGTGNTIYF

j_call: TRBJ2-6
clone_size: few
d_call: TRBD1
v_call: TRBV18
cdr3_nt: TGTGCCAGCGTAACAGGGGGCGCTGGGGCCAACGTCCTGACTTTC
cdr3_aa: CASVTGGAGANVLTF

j_call: TRBJ2-7
clone_size: NA
d_call: NA
v_call: TRBV4-1
cdr3_nt: TGCGCCAGCAGCCGAGAGGGGACCGCCTACGAGCAGTACTTC
cdr3_aa: CASSREGTAYEQYF

j_call: TRBJ1-1
clone_size: NA
d_call: NA
v_call: TRBV4-1
cdr3_nt: TGCGCCAGCAGCCAAGGAAAGGGTGGCCGCAACACTGAAGCTTTCTTT
cdr3_aa: CASSQGKGGRNTEAFF

j_call: TRBJ1-1
clone_size: NA
d_call: NA
v_call: TRBV3-1/TRBV3-2
cdr3_nt: TGTGCCAGCAGCCAAGGTTTCAGGGAATTGGCTGAAGCTTTCTTT
cdr3_aa: CASSQGFRELAEAFF

j_call: TRBJ2-7
clone_size: NA
d_call: NA
v_call: TRBV14
cdr3_nt: TGTGCCAGCAGCCAAGACTGGGGGCGCTTAACCGAGCAGTACTTC
cdr3_aa: CASSQDWGRLTEQYF

j_call: TRBJ1-2
clone_size: NA
d_call: NA
v_call: TRBV7-8
cdr3_nt: TGTGCCAGCAGTCCGAAACGACTTGACAGGTCGGGCGATGGCTACACCTTC
cdr3_aa: CASSPKRLDRSGDGYTF

j_call: TRBJ2-5
clone_size: NA
d_call: TRBD1
v_call: TRBV30
cdr3_nt: TGTGCCTGGAGTTCCACCAGACAGGGGTGGGTAGAGACCCAGTACTTC
cdr3_aa: CAWSSTRQGWVETQYF

j_call: TRBJ1-2
clone_size: once
d_call: TRBD1
v_call: TRBV30
cdr3_nt: TGTGCCTGGAGGGGGACAGGGGTTTATGGCTACACCTTC
cdr3_aa: CAWRGTGVYGYTF

j_call: TRBJ2-7
clone_size: NA
d_call: NA
v_call: TRBV5-5
cdr3_nt: TGTGCCAGCAGCTTGTTCCAAGGGAATGTAAGAAACGAGCAGTACTTC
cdr3_aa: CASSLFQGNVRNEQYF

j_call: TRBJ2-1
clone_size: NA
d_call: TRBD2
v_call: TRBV11-2
cdr3_nt: TGTGCCAGCAGCTGGGGGCCCCGGGGGGGCGACAATGAGCAGTTCTTC
cdr3_aa: CASSWGPRGGDNEQFF

j_call: TRBJ1-2
clone_size: once
d_call: NA
v_call: TRBV9
cdr3_nt: TGTGCCAGCAGCGTAGCAGCGACAGGAGGCTATGGCTACACCTTC
cdr3_aa: CASSVAATGGYGYTF

j_call: TRBJ1-5
clone_size: NA
d_call: NA
v_call: TRBV5-6
cdr3_nt: TGTGCCAGCAGCTCCCAGGGAAGTCATCAGCCCCAGCATTTT
cdr3_aa: CASSSQGSHQPQHF

j_call: TRBJ1-2
clone_size: NA
d_call: TRBD1
v_call: TRBV7-3
cdr3_nt: TGTGCCAGCAGCTTGACAGGGGACGATGGCTACACCTTC
cdr3_aa: CASSLTGDDGYTF

j_call: TRBJ2-2
clone_size: NA
d_call: NA
v_call: TRBV7-3
cdr3_nt: TGTGCCAGCAGCTTAGGCGGAGGGGGCACCGGGGAGCTGTTTTTT
cdr3_aa: CASSLGGGGTGELFF

j_call: TRBJ2-6
clone_size: NA
d_call: NA
v_call: TRBV2
cdr3_nt: TGTGCCAGCAGACAAGGCCGTTCTCGAGGACAATACTCTGGGGCCAACGTCCTGACTTTC
cdr3_aa: CASRQGRSRGQYSGANVLTF

j_call: TRBJ1-2
clone_size: few
d_call: NA
v_call: TRBV18
cdr3_nt: TGTGCCAGCTCACCTTCTGTAGGCAGAACTAACTATGGCTACACCTTC
cdr3_aa: CASSPSVGRTNYGYTF

j_call: TRBJ1-5
clone_size: once
d_call: NA
v_call: TRBV7-2
cdr3_nt: TGTGCCAGCGAGGTGGGTGGGGGCAATCAGCCCCAGCATTTT
cdr3_aa: CASEVGGGNQPQHF